This T cell receptor (beta chain) appears in the sequencing data of a study of blood T cell repertoires in COVID-19. Study summary: COVID-19 samples from acute and convalescent phases originated in the United States, Italy and Spain. Sample material is recorded as cDNA or gDNA derived from T cells, B-cell-depleted T cells, or PBMCs.

Original handling: Reference gene primer amplification gave estimated nucleated cell counts. Assay used: immunoSEQ multiplex PCR; TCRdb lists only in-frame clones, some missing. V and J calls and clone size are copied from that table; D and trimming were computed from the DNA. The sample records about 240,000 clones, around 85% being singletons. The CDR3 totals 14 residues. Germline CDR1 is LNHDA and CDR2 is SQIVND (reference sequence). The V end lost 5 bases, the J end lost 2 bases, and 13 bases lay between the germline ends. Seattle cases were enrolled at active infection and followed longitudinally.

This clonotype was sampled from a man aged 50 to 60 with COVID-19, enrolled during active disease. Sequenced input: peripheral blood. The V gene is TRBV19, the J gene TRBJ2-7; TRBD1 might be the D (6 bases). CDR3 DNA sequence: TGTGCCAGTAGTCTAGGACAGCTCCCCTACGAGCAGTACTTC. Protein sequence: CASSLGQLPYEQYF.